The clone carrying this T cell receptor beta chain was counted many times. The antigen remains undetermined. Trimming shortened V by 5 bases and J by 5 bases, and 13 bases separated the two germline ends. The CDR3 loop spans 14 amino acids. Germline V gene data show CDR1 as MRHNA and CDR2 as SNTAGT. This sample is part of a study of CD8+CD57+ T cells in acquired aplastic anemia. Overall study context: The DNA of sorted CD4+ and CD8+ cells averaged around 3 ug. Healthy donors averaged approximately 10 million reads for CD4+ cells. Findings and limits, study-wide: Any difference that existed in CD8+ Simpson's diversity between patients and controls was not significant.

Genomic DNA provided the template from which TCR beta VDJ and CDR3 profiles were obtained. TCRdb re-analysed the reads in MiXCR, keeping a single row per CDR3 protein. The sample lists 100,000 to 150,000 distinct CDR3 sequences; around 48% were seen once. This TCR was recovered from a human donor in good health, serving as a control. The sample comprised sorted CD4+, CD8+, or CD8+CD57+ T cells (not recorded which) from PBMCs. The chain uses TRBV6-4 and TRBJ1-5, with a tentative D call TRBD1 (5 bases). The CDR3 is CASSKDGGDQPQHF. The CDR3 DNA reads as TGTGCCAGCAGTAAGGACGGAGGGGATCAGCCCCAGCATTTT.